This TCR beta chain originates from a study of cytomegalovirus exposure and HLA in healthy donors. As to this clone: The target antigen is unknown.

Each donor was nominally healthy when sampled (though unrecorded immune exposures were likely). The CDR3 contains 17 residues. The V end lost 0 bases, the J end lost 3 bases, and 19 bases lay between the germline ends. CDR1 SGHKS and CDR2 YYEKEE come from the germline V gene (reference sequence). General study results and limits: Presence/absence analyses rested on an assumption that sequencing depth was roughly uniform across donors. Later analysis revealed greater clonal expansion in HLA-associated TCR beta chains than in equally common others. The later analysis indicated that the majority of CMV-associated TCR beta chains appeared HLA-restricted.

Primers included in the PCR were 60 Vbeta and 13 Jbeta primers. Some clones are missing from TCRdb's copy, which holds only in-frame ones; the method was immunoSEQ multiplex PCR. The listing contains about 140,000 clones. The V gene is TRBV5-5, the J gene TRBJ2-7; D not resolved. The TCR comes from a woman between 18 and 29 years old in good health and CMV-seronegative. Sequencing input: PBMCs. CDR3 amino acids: CASSLAYPTDSNYEQYF. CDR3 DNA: TGTGCCAGCAGCTTGGCCTATCCAACCGACTCCAACTACGAGCAGTACTTC.